This TCR beta chain is from a study of shared clonotypes between healthy human individuals. The wider study: Researchers drew samples from a couple of women and a few men aged 18 to 49.

Using immunoSEQ multiplex PCR, the repertoire was profiled, and TCRdb retains in-frame clones only, with some absent. The data hold under 2,500,000 clones, with more than 90% observed a single time. Germline CDR1 and CDR2: GTSNPN and SVGIG (reference sequence). The trim removed 0 bases at V and 4 bases at J, leaving 5 bases unmatched. The CDR3 is made up of 15 amino acids. This chain connects TRBV30 to TRBJ2-7; 11 bases match TRBD1. This TCR was sampled from a man between 18 and 35 years old in good health. Source material: naive CD4+ T cells sorted from blood. The subset here: CD45RA+ positively selected. In DNA form, the CDR3 reads TGTGCCTGGAGTGTACCCGGGACAGGGGGGTACGAGCAGTACTTC. Translating it yields CAWSVPGTGGYEQYF.